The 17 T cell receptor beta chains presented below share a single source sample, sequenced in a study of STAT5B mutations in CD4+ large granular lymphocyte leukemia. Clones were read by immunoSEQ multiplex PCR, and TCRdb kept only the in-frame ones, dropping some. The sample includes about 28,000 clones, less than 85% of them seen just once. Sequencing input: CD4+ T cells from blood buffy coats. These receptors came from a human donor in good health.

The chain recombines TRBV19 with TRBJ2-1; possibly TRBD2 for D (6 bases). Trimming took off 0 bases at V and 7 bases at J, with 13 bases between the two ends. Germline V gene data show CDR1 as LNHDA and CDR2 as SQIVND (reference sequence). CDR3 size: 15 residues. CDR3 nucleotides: TGTGCCAGTAGTATAGATCTCGGACGGGGGAATGAGCAGTTCTTC. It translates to CASSIDLGRGNEQFF.

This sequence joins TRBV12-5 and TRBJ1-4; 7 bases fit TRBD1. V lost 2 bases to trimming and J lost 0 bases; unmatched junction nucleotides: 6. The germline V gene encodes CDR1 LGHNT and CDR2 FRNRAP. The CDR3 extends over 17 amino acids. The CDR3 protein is CASGLKGTATTNEKLFF. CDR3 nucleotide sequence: TGTGCTAGTGGTTTGAAGGGGACAGCGACAACTAATGAAAAACTGTTTTTT.

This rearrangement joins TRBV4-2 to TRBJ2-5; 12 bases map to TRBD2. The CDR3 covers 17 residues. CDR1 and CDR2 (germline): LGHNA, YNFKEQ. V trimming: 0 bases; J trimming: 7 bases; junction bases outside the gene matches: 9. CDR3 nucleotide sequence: TGTGCCAGCAGCCAAGATACCGCTAGCGGGGGGGCGGGGACCCAGTACTTC. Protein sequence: CASSQDTASGGAGTQYF.

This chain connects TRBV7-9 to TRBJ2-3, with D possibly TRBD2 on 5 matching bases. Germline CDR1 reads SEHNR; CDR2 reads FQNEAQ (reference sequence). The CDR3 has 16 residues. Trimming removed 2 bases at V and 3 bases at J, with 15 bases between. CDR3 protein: CASSLQGPLGTDTQYF. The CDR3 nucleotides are TGTGCCAGCAGCTTACAAGGCCCACTAGGGACAGATACGCAGTATTTT.

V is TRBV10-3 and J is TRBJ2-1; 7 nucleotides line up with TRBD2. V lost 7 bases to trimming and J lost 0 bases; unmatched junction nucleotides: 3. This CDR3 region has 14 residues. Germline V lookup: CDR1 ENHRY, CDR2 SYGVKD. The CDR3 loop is CAIKGGSSYNEQFF. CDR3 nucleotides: TGTGCCATCAAGGGCGGGAGCTCCTACAATGAGCAGTTCTTC.

The CDR3 sequence is CASSLRTASYNEQFF. The CDR3 nucleotides read TGCGCCAGCAGCCTGAGGACAGCAAGCTACAATGAGCAGTTCTTC. V and J are TRBV4-3 and TRBJ2-1; a possible D gene is TRBD1 (6 bases). Germline values: CDR1 LGHNA, CDR2 YSLEER. The V and J ends lost 4 bases and 3 bases respectively, with 13 bases between them. The CDR3 loop spans 15 amino acids.

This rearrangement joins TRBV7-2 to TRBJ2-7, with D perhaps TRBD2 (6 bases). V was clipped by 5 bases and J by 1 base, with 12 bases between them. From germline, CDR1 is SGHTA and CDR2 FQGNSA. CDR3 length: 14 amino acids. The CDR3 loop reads CASSTRLESYEQYF. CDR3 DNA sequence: TGTGCCAGCAGCACTCGACTAGAATCCTACGAGCAGTACTTC.

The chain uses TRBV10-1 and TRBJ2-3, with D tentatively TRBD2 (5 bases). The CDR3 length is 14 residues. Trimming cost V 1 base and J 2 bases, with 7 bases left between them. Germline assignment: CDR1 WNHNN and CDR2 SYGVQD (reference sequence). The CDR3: CASSELGDTDTQYF. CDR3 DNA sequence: TGCGCCAGCAGTGAGTTGGGAGACACAGATACGCAGTATTTT.

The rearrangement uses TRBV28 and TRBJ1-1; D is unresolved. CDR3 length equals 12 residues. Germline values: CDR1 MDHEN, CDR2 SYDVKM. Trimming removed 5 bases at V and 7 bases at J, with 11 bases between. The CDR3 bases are TGTGCCAGCAGTCCAGCGAACCGTGAAGCTTTCTTT. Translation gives CASSPANREAFF.

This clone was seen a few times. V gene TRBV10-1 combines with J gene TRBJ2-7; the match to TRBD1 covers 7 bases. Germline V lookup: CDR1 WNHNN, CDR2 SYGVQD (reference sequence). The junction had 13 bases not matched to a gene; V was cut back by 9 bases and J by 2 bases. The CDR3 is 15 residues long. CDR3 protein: CARESGQIKPYEQYF. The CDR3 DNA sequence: TGCGCCAGAGAATCGGGACAGATCAAGCCCTACGAGCAGTACTTC.

Here the CDR3 DNA reads TGTGCCAGCAGCTTAATCTCTAGCGGGAGTCCCTCGAGCGAGCAGTACTTC. The encoded protein is CASSLISSGSPSSEQYF. The chain links TRBV11-2 to TRBJ2-7, with 10 bases matching TRBD2. CDR1 and CDR2 (germline): SGHAT, FQNNGV. The V segment lost 2 bases and the J segment 6 bases; nucleotides outside the gene matches: 13. The CDR3 totals 17 residues. The whole variable domain, filled in from reference TRBV11-2 and TRBJ2-7, reads EAGVAQSPRYKIIEKRQSVAFWCNPISGHATLYWYQQILGQGPKLLIQFQNNGVVDDSQLPKDRFSAERLKGVDSTLKIQPAKLEDSAVYLCASSLISSGSPSSEQYFGPGTRLTVT.

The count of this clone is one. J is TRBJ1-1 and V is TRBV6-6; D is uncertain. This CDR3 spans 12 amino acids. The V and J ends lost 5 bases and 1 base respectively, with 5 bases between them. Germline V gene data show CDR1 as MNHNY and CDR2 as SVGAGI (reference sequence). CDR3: CASSGRNTEAFF. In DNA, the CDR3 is TGTGCCAGCAGTGGAAGGAACACTGAAGCTTTCTTT.

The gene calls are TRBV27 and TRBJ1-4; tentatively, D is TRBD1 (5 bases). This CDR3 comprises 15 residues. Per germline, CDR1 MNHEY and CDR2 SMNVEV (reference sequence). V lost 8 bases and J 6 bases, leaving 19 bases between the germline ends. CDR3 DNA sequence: TGTGCCAGCCATGGGGGGGGGACTGGGGATGAAAAACTGTTTTTT. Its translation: CASHGGGTGDEKLFF.

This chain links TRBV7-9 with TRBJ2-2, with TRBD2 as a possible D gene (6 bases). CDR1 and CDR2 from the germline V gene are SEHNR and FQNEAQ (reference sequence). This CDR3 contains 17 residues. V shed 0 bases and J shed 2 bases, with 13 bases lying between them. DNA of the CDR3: TGTGCCAGCAGCTTAGCGCTCTCTAGCGTTAACACCGGGGAGCTGTTTTTT. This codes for CASSLALSSVNTGELFF.

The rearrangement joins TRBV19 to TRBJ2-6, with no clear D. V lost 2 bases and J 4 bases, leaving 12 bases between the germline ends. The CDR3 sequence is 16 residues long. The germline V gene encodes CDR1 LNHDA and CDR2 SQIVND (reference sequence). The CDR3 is CASSISVSAGANVLTF. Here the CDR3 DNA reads TGTGCCAGTAGTATATCGGTTTCGGCAGGGGCCAACGTCCTGACTTTC.

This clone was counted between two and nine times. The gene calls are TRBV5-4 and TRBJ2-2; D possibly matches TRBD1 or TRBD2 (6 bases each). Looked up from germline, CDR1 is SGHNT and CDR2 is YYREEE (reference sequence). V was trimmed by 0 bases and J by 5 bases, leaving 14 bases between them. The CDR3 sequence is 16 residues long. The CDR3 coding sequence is TGTGCCAGCAGCTTGGGATCCGGGGGCCGAACCGGGGAGCTGTTTTTT. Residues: CASSLGSGGRTGELFF.

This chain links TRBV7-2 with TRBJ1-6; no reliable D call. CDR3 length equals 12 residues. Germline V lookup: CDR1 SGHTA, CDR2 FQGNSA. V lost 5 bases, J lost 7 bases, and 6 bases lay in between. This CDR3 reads CASSVQNSPLHF. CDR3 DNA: TGTGCCAGCAGCGTACAAAATTCACCCCTCCACTTT.